The rows below give T cell receptor beta chains drawn from one sample of a study of blood T cell repertoires in COVID-19. The protocol was immunoSEQ multiplex PCR, while the TCRdb copy is restricted to in-frame clones and leaves out a portion. The sample has some 180,000 clones, roughly 90% seen once. Sample: peripheral blood. The source of these receptors is a man aged 70-80 years with active or convalescent COVID-19. Both conserved end residues are part of each CDR3. The D gene is left open where the match is weak. Clone size appears in some rows only: once, few, many, or a class for an expanded clone.

size,D,length,V,J,DNA,CDR3
NA,NA,15,TRBV19,TRBJ1-2,TGTGCCAGTAGTTTCTGGGGGCTAGAATCGGGTGGCTACACCTTC,CASSFWGLESGGYTF
once,NA,13,TRBV28,TRBJ1-2,TGTGCCAGCAGTTGGGCAGGGGTAGATGGCTACACCTTC,CASSWAGVDGYTF
few,NA,13,TRBV6-5,TRBJ1-5,TGTGCCAGCAGTTACTCGAACGGTCAGCCCCAGCATTTT,CASSYSNGQPQHF
NA,NA,16,TRBV6-1,TRBJ2-1,TGTGCCAGCAGTGAACGAAGTCTTGGCGGTGGATGGGAGCAGTTCTTC,CASSERSLGGGWEQFF
once,TRBD2,15,TRBV5-4,TRBJ2-3,TGTGCCAGCAGCTTGGGGGCTAGCGGCGGGGATACGCAGTATTTT,CASSLGASGGDTQYF
NA,NA,13,TRBV27,TRBJ1-1,TGTGCCAGCAGTTTATGGGAGGGAGCGGAAGCTTTCTTT,CASSLWEGAEAFF
NA,NA,14,TRBV10-3,TRBJ1-1,TGTGCCATCAGTGAGTCACAGGGAACCACTGAAGCTTTCTTT,CAISESQGTTEAFF
NA,NA,13,TRBV6-5,TRBJ2-1,TGTGCCAGCACAAACAGTCCCTACAATGAGCAGTTCTTC,CASTNSPYNEQFF
once,TRBD1,15,TRBV6-2/TRBV6-3,TRBJ2-2,TGTGCCAGCAGTGACGGACAGGGATACACCGGGGAGCTGTTTTTT,CASSDGQGYTGELFF
NA,TRBD2,14,TRBV7-2,TRBJ2-1,TGTGCCAGCAGCTCCCGGACTAGCGGGGGAGAGCAGTTCTTC,CASSSRTSGGEQFF
NA,TRBD1,13,TRBV7-3,TRBJ1-1,TGTGCCAGCAGCTTATCACAGGGGACTGAAGCTTTCTTT,CASSLSQGTEAFF
NA,NA,12,TRBV15,TRBJ1-5,TGTGCCACCGCCAACCCCAGGCAGCCCCAGCATTTT,CATANPRQPQHF
NA,NA,15,TRBV7-2,TRBJ2-7,TGTGCCAGCAGCCTACGAGACAGGAAGCCTTACGAGCAGTACTTC,CASSLRDRKPYEQYF
NA,TRBD1,16,TRBV15,TRBJ1-5,TGTGCCACCTTGCCGGGACAGGGAGGGAGAAATCAGCCCCAGCATTTT,CATLPGQGGRNQPQHF
NA,NA,20,TRBV5-4,TRBJ1-6,TGTGCCAGCAGCTTGGACCGGGATCTACTAACGAGCTCCTATAATTCACCCCTCCACTTT,CASSLDRDLLTSSYNSPLHF
NA,TRBD2,15,TRBV5-1,TRBJ2-3,TGCGCCAGCAGCCGGGAGGCCGGGCCCGCAGATACGCAGTATTTT,CASSREAGPADTQYF
NA,NA,15,TRBV7-2,TRBJ1-6,TGTGCCAGCAGCTCTGAAGCTGCGTCCAACTCACCCCTCCACTTT,CASSSEAASNSPLHF
NA,NA,15,TRBV15,TRBJ1-5,TGTGCCACCAGCAGAACAGGTAGTCCTTATCAGCCCCAGCATTTT,CATSRTGSPYQPQHF
NA,TRBD1,19,TRBV27,TRBJ2-1,TGTGCCAGCAGTTTAAAGGCGGGGACCGGGACAGGGGCGTACAATGAGCAGTTCTTC,CASSLKAGTGTGAYNEQFF
NA,TRBD1,14,TRBV30,TRBJ1-3,TGTGCCTGGAGTGCGGGACAGGGTGCAAACACCATATATTTT,CAWSAGQGANTIYF